This T cell receptor beta chain emerged from a study of radiation and T cells in renal cell carcinoma. Time point described: blood 2 weeks post-SBRT. Indicated treatment: 15 Gy SBRT to primary tumor, nephrectomy 4 weeks later. CDR1 and CDR2 from the germline V gene are LNHDA and SQIVND (reference sequence). CDR3 length: 15 residues. The trim removed 8 bases at V and 0 bases at J, leaving 9 bases unmatched. This table comes from immunoSEQ multiplex PCR, and its TCRdb copy is limited to in-frame clones, with some not included. The sample lists 70,000 to 90,000 clones; 80% to 90% were seen once. Material: blood, obtained from a patient whose treatment included radiotherapy and nephrectomy. The receptor comes from a woman aged 45-65 years with renal cell carcinoma. The rearrangement links TRBV19 to TRBJ1-2, with TRBD1 matching over 7 bases. CDR3 loop: CASSTGDKANYGYTF. The CDR3 bases are TGTGCCAGTTCAACAGGGGACAAAGCTAACTATGGCTACACCTTC.